This note documents a single T cell receptor beta chain sequence. These data are taken from a study of OX40 agonist ivuxolimab in advanced cancers. Profiled with immunoSEQ multiplex PCR; TCRdb holds only in-frame clones, not every one. The data contain over 70,000 clones, roughly 88% of them singletons. Patients were excluded for autoimmune disease history or systemic immunosuppression. Source: CD4+ or CD8+ T cells sorted from blood, taken in a trial of the OX40 agonist ivuxolimab. This receptor was identified in an adult with an advanced solid tumor such as melanoma, head and neck, liver or kidney cancer.

The CDR3: CASSLDPLGTEETQYF. The CDR3 coding sequence is TGCGCCAGCAGCTTGGATCCCCTCGGGACAGAAGAGACCCAGTACTTC. The chain uses TRBV5-1 and TRBJ2-5; 7 bases fit TRBD1. The ends lost 0 bases at V and 3 bases at J; junction bases unmatched: 8. The CDR3 contains 16 residues. Germline V gene sequence: CDR1 SGHRS, CDR2 YFSETQ.